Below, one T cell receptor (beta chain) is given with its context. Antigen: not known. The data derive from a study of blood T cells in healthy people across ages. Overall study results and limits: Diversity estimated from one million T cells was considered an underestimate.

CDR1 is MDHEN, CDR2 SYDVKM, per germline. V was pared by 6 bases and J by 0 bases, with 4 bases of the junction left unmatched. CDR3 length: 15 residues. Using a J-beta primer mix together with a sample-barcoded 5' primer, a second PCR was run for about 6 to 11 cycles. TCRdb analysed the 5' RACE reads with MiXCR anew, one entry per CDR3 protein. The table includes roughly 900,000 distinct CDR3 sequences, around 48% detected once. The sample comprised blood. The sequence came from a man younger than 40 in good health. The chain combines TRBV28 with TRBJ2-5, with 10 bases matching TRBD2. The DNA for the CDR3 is TGTGCCAGCAGCCTAGCGGGGGACAACCAAGAGACCCAGTACTTC. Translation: CASSLAGDNQETQYF.